Each of the 3 T cell receptor beta chains below was sequenced from the same sample in a study of shared clonotypes between healthy human individuals. Cells designated naive CD8 were CD45RO-negative and were positively selected for CCR7, with terminally differentiated effector memory CD45RA+ cells excluded. The method was immunoSEQ multiplex PCR; TCRdb's version includes in-frame clones alone and lacks a portion of them. The repertoire has about 680,000 clones, under 95% of them found once; the top ten carry approximately 25%. The specimen sequenced was naive CD8+ T cells sorted from blood. These receptors were collected from a man aged 25 to 40 in good health.

This clone was observed once. The rearrangement joins TRBV7-9 to TRBJ1-5; 9 nucleotides agree with TRBD1. CDR1 is SEHNR, CDR2 FQNEAQ, per germline (reference sequence). V lost 5 bases, J lost 5 bases, and 7 bases stayed unmatched. The CDR3 contains 15 residues. DNA for the CDR3: TGTGCCAGCAGCGAGGGACAGGGCAGCGATCAGCCCCAGCATTTT. Its translation: CASSEGQGSDQPQHF.

The V and J genes are TRBV6-5 and TRBJ2-3, with TRBD1 matching over 7 bases. The germline V gene has CDR1 MNHEY and CDR2 SVGAGI. After removal of 6 bases from V and 5 bases from J, the junction contained 11 bases not matched to a gene. The CDR3 runs to 15 residues. In DNA, the CDR3 is TGTGCCAGCAGCTTAGACAGGGCTGGCCGAGATACGCAGTATTTT. This translates into CASSLDRAGRDTQYF.

About this clone itself: Other DNA variants within this sample encode the same CDR3. The rearrangement joins TRBV10-2 to TRBJ2-7; D is unresolved. V shed 0 bases and J shed 3 bases, with 6 bases lying between them. Germline V lookup: CDR1 WSHSY, CDR2 SAAADI. The CDR3 covers 13 residues. This chain's CDR3 is CASSESSGYEQYF. The CDR3 region has the DNA TGCGCCAGCAGTGAGTCGTCGGGCTACGAGCAGTACTTC.